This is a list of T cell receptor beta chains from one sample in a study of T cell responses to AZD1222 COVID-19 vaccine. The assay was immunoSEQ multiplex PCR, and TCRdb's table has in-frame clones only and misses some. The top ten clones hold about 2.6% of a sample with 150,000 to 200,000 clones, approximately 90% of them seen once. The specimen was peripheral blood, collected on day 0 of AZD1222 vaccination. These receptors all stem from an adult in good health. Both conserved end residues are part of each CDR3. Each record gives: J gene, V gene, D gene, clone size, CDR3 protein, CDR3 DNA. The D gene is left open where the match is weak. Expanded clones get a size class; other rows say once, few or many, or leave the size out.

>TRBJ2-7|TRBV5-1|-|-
CASSFSGNRYEQYF
TGCGCCAGCAGCTTCTCAGGGAATCGTTACGAGCAGTACTTC
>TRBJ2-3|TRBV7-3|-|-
CASSATSGIQVDTQYF
TGTGCCAGCAGCGCAACTTCCGGGATCCAGGTGGATACGCAGTATTTT
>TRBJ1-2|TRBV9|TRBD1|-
CASSESPGTAAYGYTF
TGTGCCAGCAGCGAGAGTCCCGGGACAGCGGCCTATGGCTACACCTTC
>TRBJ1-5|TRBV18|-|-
CASSPSITKQGHQPQHF
TGTGCCAGCTCACCCTCTATCACCAAACAGGGACATCAGCCCCAGCATTTT
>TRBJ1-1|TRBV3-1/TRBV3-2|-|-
CASSQEGSADTEAFF
TGTGCCAGCAGCCAAGAAGGGTCGGCGGACACTGAAGCTTTCTTT
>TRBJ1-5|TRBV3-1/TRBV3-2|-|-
CASSQDTTGGPQHF
TGTGCCAGCAGCCAAGATACTACCGGAGGGCCCCAGCATTTT
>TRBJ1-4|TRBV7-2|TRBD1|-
CASSSGGNLEKLFF
TGTGCCAGCAGCTCAGGGGGGAATCTCGAAAAACTGTTTTTT
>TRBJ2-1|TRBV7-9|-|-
CASSFLAVYNEQFF
TGTGCCAGCAGCTTCTTAGCGGTCTACAATGAGCAGTTCTTC
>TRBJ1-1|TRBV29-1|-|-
CSVRGTEAFF
TGCAGCGTCCGTGGCACTGAAGCTTTCTTT
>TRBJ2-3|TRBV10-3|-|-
CAISDRQGRSTDTQYF
TGTGCCATCAGTGATCGGCAGGGGCGGAGCACAGATACGCAGTATTTT
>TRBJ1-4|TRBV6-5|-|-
CASSRDHATNEKLFF
TGTGCCAGCAGCCGGGACCATGCAACTAATGAAAAACTGTTTTTT
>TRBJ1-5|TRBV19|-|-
CASSYDRNQPQHF
TGTGCCAGTAGTTATGACAGAAATCAGCCCCAGCATTTT
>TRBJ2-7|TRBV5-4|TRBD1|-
CASSPGGPLGWEQYF
TGTGCCAGCAGCCCAGGGGGCCCCCTGGGGTGGGAGCAGTACTTC
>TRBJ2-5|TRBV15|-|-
CATSSGHQETQYF
TGTGCCACCAGCAGCGGCCACCAAGAGACCCAGTACTTC
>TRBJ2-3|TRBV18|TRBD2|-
CASSPRSGGASDTQYF
TGTGCCAGCTCACCACGCAGCGGGGGGGCCAGCGATACGCAGTATTTT
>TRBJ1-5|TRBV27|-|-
CASSFGSDQPQHF
TGTGCCAGCAGTTTTGGTTCGGATCAGCCCCAGCATTTT
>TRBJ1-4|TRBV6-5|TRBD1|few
CASRRQGFSEKLFF
TGTGCCAGCAGAAGACAGGGATTTTCTGAAAAACTGTTTTTT
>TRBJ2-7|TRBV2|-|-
CASSSGAREQYF
TGTGCCAGCAGCTCAGGGGCTCGCGAGCAGTACTTC
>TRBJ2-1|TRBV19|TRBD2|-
CASSIGRLAGSYNEQFF
TGTGCCAGTAGTATAGGGAGGCTAGCGGGCTCCTACAATGAGCAGTTCTTC
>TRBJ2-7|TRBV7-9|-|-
CASSLNRDSAYEQYF
TGTGCCAGCAGCTTGAACCGGGACTCTGCCTACGAGCAGTACTTC
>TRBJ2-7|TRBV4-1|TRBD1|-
CASSPNPGQGAVYEQYF
TGCGCCAGCAGCCCGAACCCGGGACAGGGGGCTGTCTACGAGCAGTACTTC
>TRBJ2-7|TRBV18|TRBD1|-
CASSPTGGHYEQYF
TGTGCCAGCTCACCGACAGGGGGGCACTACGAGCAGTACTTC
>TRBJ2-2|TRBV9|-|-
CASSVATGTLNTGELFF
TGTGCCAGCAGCGTAGCTACCGGGACTCTTAACACCGGGGAGCTGTTTTTT
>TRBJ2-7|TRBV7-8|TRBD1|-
CASSLLRTGAVGEQYF
TGTGCCAGCAGCTTATTGCGGACAGGGGCTGTCGGGGAGCAGTACTTC
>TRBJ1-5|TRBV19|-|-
CASIASDGLTENQPQHF
TGTGCCAGTATTGCCAGTGACGGGTTGACCGAAAATCAGCCCCAGCATTTT
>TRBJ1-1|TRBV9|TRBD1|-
CASSEGQGFTEAFF
TGTGCCAGCAGCGAGGGACAGGGGTTCACTGAAGCTTTCTTT